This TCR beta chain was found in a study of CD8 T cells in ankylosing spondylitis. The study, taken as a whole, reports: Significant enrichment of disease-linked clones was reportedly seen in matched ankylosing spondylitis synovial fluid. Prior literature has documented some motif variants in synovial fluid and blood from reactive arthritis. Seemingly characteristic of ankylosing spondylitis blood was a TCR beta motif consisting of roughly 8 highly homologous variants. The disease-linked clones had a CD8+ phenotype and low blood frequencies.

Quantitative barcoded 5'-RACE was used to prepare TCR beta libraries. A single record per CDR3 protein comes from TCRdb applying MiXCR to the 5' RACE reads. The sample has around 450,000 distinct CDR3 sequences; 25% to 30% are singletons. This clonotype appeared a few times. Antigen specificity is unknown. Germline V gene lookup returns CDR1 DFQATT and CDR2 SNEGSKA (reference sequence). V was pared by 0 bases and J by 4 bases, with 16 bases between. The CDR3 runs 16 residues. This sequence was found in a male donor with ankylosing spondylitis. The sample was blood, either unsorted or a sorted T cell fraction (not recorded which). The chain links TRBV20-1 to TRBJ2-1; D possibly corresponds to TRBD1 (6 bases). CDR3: CSARDPVQGLYNEQFF. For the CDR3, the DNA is TGCAGTGCTAGAGATCCCGTTCAGGGGTTGTACAATGAGCAGTTCTTC.